These 11 T cell receptor beta chains were all obtained from the same sample, sequenced in a study of blood T cell repertoires in COVID-19. TCRdb's table, derived via immunoSEQ multiplex PCR, lists solely in-frame clones and lacks some. The table includes 330,000 or so clones, about 90% detected once. Source material: PBMCs or T cells enriched from blood (not recorded which). The receptors shown here come from a woman aged 25 to 45 who had recovered from COVID-19.

V is TRBV27 and J is TRBJ1-6; 7 positions agree with TRBD1. Germline V gives CDR1 MNHEY, CDR2 SMNVEV (reference sequence). The CDR3 length is 15 residues. J gave up 7 bases and V 3 bases, and 6 bases lay outside the gene matches. The CDR3, as DNA: TGTGCCAGCAGTTTCATGAACAGGGGCAATTCACCCCTCCACTTT. Translated: CASSFMNRGNSPLHF.

This chain links TRBV29-1 with TRBJ2-5; 13 nucleotides match TRBD2. Germline CDR1 reads SQVTM; CDR2 reads ANQGSEA. The V gene end was trimmed by 4 bases and the J gene end by 4 bases; junction bases not matched to a gene: 15. The CDR3 is 18 residues long. This CDR3 is CSVGGRGRTSGRGETQYF. The CDR3 DNA reads as TGCAGCGTTGGGGGTAGAGGCAGGACTAGCGGGAGAGGAGAGACCCAGTACTTC.

This clone was picked up one time. The genes are TRBV29-1 and TRBJ1-2; 10 positions agree with TRBD1. The CDR3 has 15 residues. The germline gives CDR1 SQVTM, CDR2 ANQGSEA. Losses at the gene ends were 4 bases for V and 7 bases for J; bases not matched to a gene: 12. In nucleotides, the CDR3 is TGCAGCGTTGGGTGGACAGGGGGTTTAAGTGGTGGCTACACCTTC. Amino acids: CSVGWTGGLSGGYTF.

The chain employs TRBV7-9 and TRBJ2-3; 11 bases are a match to TRBD2. Trimming removed 5 bases from V and 0 bases from J; junction bases left unmatched: 4. This CDR3 spans 16 amino acids. The germline V gene has CDR1 SEHNR and CDR2 FQNEAQ (reference sequence). The CDR3 nucleotides read TGTGCCAGCAGCCCCGCTAGCGGGGGGAGCACAGATACGCAGTATTTT. This encodes CASSPASGGSTDTQYF.

The chain is built from TRBV19 and TRBJ1-1; TRBD1 aligns across 7 bases. J was trimmed by 1 base and V by 3 bases; bases with no gene match: 5. CDR1 LNHDA and CDR2 SQIVND come from the germline V gene (reference sequence). This CDR3 comprises 15 residues. DNA for the CDR3: TGTGCCAGTAGTATTATCGACAGGGCGAACACTGAAGCTTTCTTT. Protein product: CASSIIDRANTEAFF. Complete variable domain (other parts from reference TRBV19 and TRBJ1-1): DGGITQSPKYLFRKEGQNVTLSCEQNLNHDAMYWYRQDPGQGLRLIYYSQIVNDFQKGDIAEGYSVSREKKESFPLTVTSAQKNPTAFYLCASSIIDRANTEAFFGQGTRLTVV.

CDR3 protein: CASSLTGNDEKLFF. The CDR3 DNA reads as TGTGCCAGCAGCCTGACAGGGAACGATGAAAAACTGTTTTTT. The chain joins TRBV5-5 to TRBJ1-4; TRBD1 aligns across 7 bases. The CDR3 consists of 14 residues. Germline V gene sequence: CDR1 SGHKS, CDR2 YYEKEE (reference sequence). The V segment lost 4 bases and the J segment 6 bases; nucleotides outside the gene matches: 6.

This clone was seen a single time. Within the sample, other DNA sequences also encode this same CDR3. The chain is built from TRBV20-1 and TRBJ2-7, with D uncertain. Germline CDR1 reads DFQATT; CDR2 reads SNEGSKA (reference sequence). The CDR3 runs to 10 residues. V shed 3 bases and J shed 7 bases, with 7 bases lying between them. CDR3 sequence (DNA): TGCAGTGCTAGGGGCAATGAGCAGTACTTC. Translation: CSARGNEQYF.

The V and J genes are TRBV10-2 and TRBJ2-3, with D maybe TRBD2 (5 bases). Germline CDR1 reads WSHSY; CDR2 reads SAAADI. The CDR3 consists of 12 residues. The ends were cut back, 10 bases at V and 6 bases at J, with 14 bases in the middle. The CDR3 nucleotides are TGCGCCACTGCCGCGGAGCGGGATACGCAGTATTTT. This translates into CATAAERDTQYF.

The J gene is TRBJ1-5, the V gene TRBV1; TRBD1, the D gene given by the table, was not confirmed from the DNA. TRBV1 is described as a pseudogene. The CDR3 consists of 16 residues. As DNA, the CDR3 is TGCACCAGCAGCCAGGGGCGTAAGGCCCCAAATCAGCCCCAGCATTTT. This codes for CTSSQGRKAPNQPQHF.

This clone appeared a single time. The genes are TRBV5-8 and TRBJ2-7; D perhaps matches TRBD1 (5 bases). The germline V gene encodes CDR1 SGHTS and CDR2 YDEGEE. There are 17 residues in the CDR3. Trimming removed 0 bases from V and 7 bases from J, with 23 bases in between. Here the CDR3 reads CASSLGPIDSAHGEQYF. The CDR3 coding sequence is TGTGCCAGCAGCTTGGGCCCTATTGACAGCGCACATGGGGAGCAGTACTTC.

The chain links TRBV10-3 to TRBJ2-1, with 7 bases identical to TRBD2. V gave up 2 bases and J gave up 6 bases; unmatched junction bases: 19. The CDR3 length is 19 residues. CDR1 is ENHRY and CDR2 is SYGVKD in the germline V gene. The CDR3 reads CAISEPLAGAYTGGNEQFF. The CDR3, as DNA: TGTGCCATCAGTGAGCCCCTCGCGGGAGCCTATACAGGAGGCAATGAGCAGTTCTTC.